This T cell receptor (beta chain) was captured in a study of blood T cells in healthy people across ages. Overall study findings and caveats: Expanded clonotype changes were possibly confounded by unknown donor CMV status.

The donors, all healthy, were Caucasians living in Russia, aged roughly 6 to 100. The second PCR ran about 6 to 11 cycles with a sample-barcoded 5' primer and J-beta primers. Every molecule of cDNA carried a tag from a template-switch adaptor with 12 random nucleotides. TCRdb independently ran MiXCR on the 5' RACE reads; one entry per CDR3 protein. The table shows over a million distinct CDR3 sequences, with around two fifths occurring only once. The CDR3 contains 16 residues. Trimming removed 4 bases from V and 5 bases from J, with 20 bases in between. From germline, CDR1 is SGHDN and CDR2 FVKESK. A few counts support this clonotype. Its specificity is not known.

V and J are TRBV14 and TRBJ2-5, with D perhaps matching TRBD2 (5 bases). Sequenced: blood. The source of this sequence is a woman between 18 and 29 years old in good health. The CDR3 spells CASSPHGGLRSETQYF. CDR3 DNA: TGTGCCAGCAGCCCTCACGGTGGACTGAGATCGGAGACCCAGTACTTC.